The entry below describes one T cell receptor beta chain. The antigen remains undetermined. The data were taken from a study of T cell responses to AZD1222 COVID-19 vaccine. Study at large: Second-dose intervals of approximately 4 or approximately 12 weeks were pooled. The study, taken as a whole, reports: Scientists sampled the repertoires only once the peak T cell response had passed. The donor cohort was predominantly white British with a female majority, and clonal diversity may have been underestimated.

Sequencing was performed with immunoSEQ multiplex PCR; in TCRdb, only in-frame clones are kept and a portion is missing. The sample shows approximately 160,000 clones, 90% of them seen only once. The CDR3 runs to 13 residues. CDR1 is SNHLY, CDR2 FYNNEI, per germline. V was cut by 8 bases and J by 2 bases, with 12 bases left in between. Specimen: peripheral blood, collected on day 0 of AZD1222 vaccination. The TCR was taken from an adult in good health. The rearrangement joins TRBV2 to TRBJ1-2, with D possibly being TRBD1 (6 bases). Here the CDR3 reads CASDSQGNYGYTF. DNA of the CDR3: TGTGCCAGCGATTCACAGGGAAACTATGGCTACACCTTC.